These T cell receptor beta chains were read from a single sample in a study of cytomegalovirus exposure and HLA in healthy donors. Sequenced by immunoSEQ multiplex PCR; TCRdb stores in-frame clones only, minus some. The repertoire holds about 140,000 clones, with 76% as singletons. The sample consisted of PBMCs. The source is a young man in good health and CMV-seronegative. Both conserved end residues are part of each CDR3. The D gene is left open where the match is weak. The size field is filled for only some rows; it gives once, few, many or a size class.

length	D	V	J	size	CDR3	DNA
16	.	TRBV19	TRBJ1-5	few	CASSFRDTYGNQPQHF	TGTGCCAGTAGTTTCCGGGACACCTATGGCAATCAGCCCCAGCATTTT
15	.	TRBV10-3	TRBJ1-1	.	CAIVAQEGVYAEAFF	TGTGCCATCGTAGCCCAAGAGGGGGTTTACGCTGAAGCTTTCTTT
14	TRBD1	TRBV7-3	TRBJ2-3	.	CASSFEGAADTQYF	TGTGCCAGCAGCTTTGAGGGGGCCGCAGATACGCAGTATTTT
13	.	TRBV11-2	TRBJ2-7	.	CASSLVHSKEQYF	TGTGCCAGCAGCCTCGTCCACAGCAAAGAGCAGTACTTC
14	TRBD1	TRBV7-9	TRBJ1-6	.	CASSQTGRNSPLHF	TGTGCCAGCAGCCAGACAGGGAGGAATTCACCCCTCCACTTT
14	.	TRBV27	TRBJ2-1	once	CASSLDRPYNEQFF	TGTGCCAGCAGTTTAGACAGGCCCTACAATGAGCAGTTCTTC
14	.	TRBV9	TRBJ2-5	once	CASSVIADQETQYF	TGTGCCAGCAGCGTAATAGCGGACCAAGAGACCCAGTACTTC
16	TRBD1	TRBV18	TRBJ1-4	.	CASSPLKTGVNEKLFF	TGTGCCAGCTCACCACTAAAGACAGGGGTAAATGAAAAACTGTTTTTT
16	TRBD1	TRBV28	TRBJ1-1	.	CASSAPGQGVWTEAFF	TGTGCCAGCAGTGCACCGGGACAGGGGGTTTGGACTGAAGCTTTCTTT
14	.	TRBV5-4	TRBJ2-1	.	CASSSILGGDEQFF	TGTGCCAGCAGCTCCATACTAGGGGGGGATGAGCAGTTCTTC
17	TRBD2	TRBV19	TRBJ2-1	few	CASSIVFRGGYYNEQFF	TGTGCCAGTAGTATAGTGTTCCGGGGAGGGTATTACAATGAGCAGTTCTTC
13	.	TRBV6-5	TRBJ2-3	.	CASRQREGGTQYF	TGTGCCAGCAGGCAAAGGGAAGGAGGTACGCAGTATTTT
15	TRBD1	TRBV5-1	TRBJ2-5	.	CASRLRTGAGETQYF	TGCGCCAGCAGACTTAGGACAGGGGCAGGGGAGACCCAGTACTTC
15	.	TRBV9	TRBJ2-7	.	CASSVGLRQGDEQYF	TGTGCCAGCAGCGTAGGCTTACGGCAGGGTGACGAGCAGTACTTC
13	TRBD1	TRBV18	TRBJ2-5	.	CASSTGQGETQYF	TGTGCCAGCTCAACGGGACAGGGAGAGACCCAGTACTTC
16	.	TRBV28	TRBJ1-6	.	CASSLGSGGIGSPLHF	TGTGCCAGCAGTTTAGGTTCGGGGGGCATTGGCTCACCCCTCCACTTT
16	.	TRBV7-9	TRBJ1-3	once	CASSFKLESSGNTIYF	TGTGCCAGCAGCTTTAAACTGGAGAGCTCTGGAAACACCATATATTTT
16	TRBD1	TRBV7-8	TRBJ1-2	.	CASSFATGGARYGYTF	TGTGCCAGCAGCTTCGCGACAGGGGGCGCCCGCTATGGCTACACCTTC
16	TRBD2	TRBV5-1	TRBJ2-1	.	CASSLMRGGWYNEQFF	TGCGCCAGCAGCTTGATGCGGGGGGGCTGGTACAATGAGCAGTTCTTC
15	TRBD1	TRBV28	TRBJ2-7	.	CASSLYPDRAYEQYF	TGTGCCAGCAGTTTATACCCGGACAGGGCCTACGAGCAGTACTTC
16	TRBD2	TRBV2	TRBJ2-5	few	CASSPGVGGGLETQYF	TGTGCCAGCAGCCCCGGTGTCGGGGGGGGCTTGGAGACCCAGTACTTC
15	.	TRBV4-1	TRBJ1-6	.	CASSLDRSFNSPLHF	TGCGCCAGCAGCCTAGACAGGTCTTTCAATTCCCCCCTCCACTTT
17	.	TRBV18	TRBJ2-1	.	CASSPPPPGPLYNEQFF	TGTGCCAGCTCACCGCCCCCTCCGGGTCCATTATACAATGAGCAGTTCTTC
15	.	TRBV10-2	TRBJ2-7	.	CASSEFRGKGYEQYF	TGCGCCAGCAGTGAATTCAGGGGAAAGGGGTACGAGCAGTACTTC
13	.	TRBV6-1	TRBJ2-7	.	CASSGTLSYEQYF	TGTGCCAGCAGTGGGACACTCTCTTACGAGCAGTACTTC
18	TRBD2	TRBV13	TRBJ2-7	few	CASSPRTSGGPLTYEQYF	TGTGCCAGCAGCCCTCGGACTAGCGGGGGGCCCCTTACCTACGAGCAGTACTTC
17	.	TRBV7-2	TRBJ2-7	.	CASSRKGGTEYSYEQYF	TGTGCCAGCAGCCGGAAAGGAGGGACGGAGTACTCCTACGAGCAGTACTTC
14	.	TRBV7-9	TRBJ2-1	once	CASSELASHNEQFF	TGTGCCAGCAGCGAACTAGCTTCTCACAATGAGCAGTTCTTC
11	.	TRBV6-5	TRBJ1-2	.	CAVGQSYGYTF	TGTGCCGTAGGACAGAGCTATGGCTACACCTTC
15	.	TRBV5-1	TRBJ2-1	.	CASSLAPSSYNEQFF	TGCGCCAGCAGCTTAGCCCCTAGCAGCTACAATGAGCAGTTCTTC
12	.	TRBV15	TRBJ2-1	.	CATSSLLGEQFF	TGTGCCACCAGCTCGCTGCTCGGGGAGCAGTTCTTC
14	.	TRBV5-1	TRBJ2-7	few	CASSLEQVAYEQYF	TGCGCCAGCAGCTTGGAACAGGTCGCCTACGAGCAGTACTTC
18	TRBD1	TRBV5-1	TRBJ1-1	.	CASTPSMRTGAMNTEAFF	TGCGCCAGCACCCCCTCCATGAGGACAGGGGCCATGAACACTGAAGCTTTCTTT
15	TRBD1	TRBV10-2	TRBJ2-7	.	CASSEGTGVGYEQYF	TGCGCCAGCAGTGAGGGGACAGGGGTGGGGTACGAGCAGTACTTC
15	TRBD1	TRBV7-9	TRBJ1-1	.	CASSQDRVPNTEAFF	TGTGCCAGCAGCCAAGACAGGGTCCCGAACACTGAAGCTTTCTTT
16	.	TRBV4-2	TRBJ2-1	.	CASSQDWRGPYNEQFF	TGTGCCAGCAGCCAAGATTGGCGGGGCCCCTACAATGAGCAGTTCTTC
15	TRBD1	TRBV27	TRBJ2-1	.	CASSLVSGQYNEQFF	TGTGCCAGCAGTTTGGTGTCGGGACAGTACAATGAGCAGTTCTTC
16	.	TRBV5-8	TRBJ2-5	.	CASTLGVGGPGETQYF	TGTGCCAGCACCCTGGGCGTGGGGGGGCCCGGAGAGACCCAGTACTTC
18	TRBD1	TRBV7-6	TRBJ1-1	.	CASSLRSPDRGLDTEAFF	TGTGCCAGCAGCTTAAGGTCCCCTGACAGGGGGCTTGACACTGAAGCTTTCTTT
14	TRBD1	TRBV5-4	TRBJ2-5	.	CASSIGQEKETQYF	TGTGCCAGCAGCATCGGACAGGAGAAAGAGACCCAGTACTTC
13	TRBD2	TRBV6-1	TRBJ2-2	.	CASGRVGTGELFF	TGTGCCAGCGGGAGGGTGGGAACCGGGGAGCTGTTTTTT
13	.	TRBV4-1	TRBJ2-5	.	CASSQGQIETQYF	TGCGCCAGCAGCCAAGGACAAATAGAGACCCAGTACTTC
14	.	TRBV30	TRBJ1-6	.	CAWSVGGGNSPLHF	TGTGCCTGGAGTGTTGGCGGCGGGAATTCCCCCCTCCACTTT
14	TRBD2	TRBV5-1	TRBJ2-3	.	CASSVSGRKDTQYF	TGCGCCAGCAGCGTAAGCGGGAGAAAAGATACGCAGTATTTT
15	TRBD1	TRBV7-2	TRBJ2-7	.	CASSWTGTGGYEQYF	TGTGCCAGCAGCTGGACCGGGACAGGGGGCTACGAGCAGTACTTC